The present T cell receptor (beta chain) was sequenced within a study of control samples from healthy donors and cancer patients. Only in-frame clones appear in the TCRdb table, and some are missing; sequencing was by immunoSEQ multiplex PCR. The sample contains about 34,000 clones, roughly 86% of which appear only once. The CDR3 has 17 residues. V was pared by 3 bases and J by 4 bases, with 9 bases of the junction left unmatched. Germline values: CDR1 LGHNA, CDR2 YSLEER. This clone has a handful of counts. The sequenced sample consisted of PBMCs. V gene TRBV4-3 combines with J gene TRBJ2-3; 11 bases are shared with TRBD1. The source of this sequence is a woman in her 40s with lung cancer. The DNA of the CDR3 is TGCGCCAGCAGCCACCACACACCGGGACAGGGGGCAGATACGCAGTATTTT. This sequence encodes CASSHHTPGQGADTQYF.